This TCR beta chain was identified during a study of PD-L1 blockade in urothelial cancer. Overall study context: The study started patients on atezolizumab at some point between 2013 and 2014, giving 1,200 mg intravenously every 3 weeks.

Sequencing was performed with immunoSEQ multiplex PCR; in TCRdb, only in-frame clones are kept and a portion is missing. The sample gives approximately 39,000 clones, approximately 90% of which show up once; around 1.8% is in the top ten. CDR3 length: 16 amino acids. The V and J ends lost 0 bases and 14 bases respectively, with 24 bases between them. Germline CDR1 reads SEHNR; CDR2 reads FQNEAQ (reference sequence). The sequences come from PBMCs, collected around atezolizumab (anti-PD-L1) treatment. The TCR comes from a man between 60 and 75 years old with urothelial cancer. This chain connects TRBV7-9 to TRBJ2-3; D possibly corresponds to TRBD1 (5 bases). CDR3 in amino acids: CASSLAEAGRSGSWYF. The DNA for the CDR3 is TGTGCCAGCAGCTTAGCTGAGGCAGGACGCTCAGGGTCGTGGTATTTT.